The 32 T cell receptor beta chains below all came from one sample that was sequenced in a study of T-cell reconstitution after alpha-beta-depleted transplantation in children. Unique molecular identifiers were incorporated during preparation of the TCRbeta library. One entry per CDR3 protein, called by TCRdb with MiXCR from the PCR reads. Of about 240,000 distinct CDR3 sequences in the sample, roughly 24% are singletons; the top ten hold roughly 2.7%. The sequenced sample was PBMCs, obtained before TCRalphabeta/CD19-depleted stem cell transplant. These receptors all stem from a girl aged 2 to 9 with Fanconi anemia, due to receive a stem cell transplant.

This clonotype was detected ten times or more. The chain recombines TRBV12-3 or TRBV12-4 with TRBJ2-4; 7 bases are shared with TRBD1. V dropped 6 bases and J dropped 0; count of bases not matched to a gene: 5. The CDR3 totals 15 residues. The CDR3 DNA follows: TGTGCCAGCAGAACCGGGACAGTAGCCAAAAACATTCAGTACTTC. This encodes CASRTGTVAKNIQYF.

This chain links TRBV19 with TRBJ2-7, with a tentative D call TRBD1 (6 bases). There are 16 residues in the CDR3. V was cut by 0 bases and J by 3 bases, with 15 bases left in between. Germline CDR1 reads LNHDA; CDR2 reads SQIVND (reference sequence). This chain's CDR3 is CASSIDLRQGNYEQYF. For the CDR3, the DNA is TGTGCCAGTAGTATAGATTTAAGGCAGGGGAACTACGAGCAGTACTTC.

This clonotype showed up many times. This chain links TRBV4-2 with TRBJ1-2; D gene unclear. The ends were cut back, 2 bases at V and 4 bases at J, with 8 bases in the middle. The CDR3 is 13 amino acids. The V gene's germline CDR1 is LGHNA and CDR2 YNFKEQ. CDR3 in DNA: TGTGCCAGCAGCCAACAAGGCAGCTATGGCTACACCTTC. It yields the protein CASSQQGSYGYTF.

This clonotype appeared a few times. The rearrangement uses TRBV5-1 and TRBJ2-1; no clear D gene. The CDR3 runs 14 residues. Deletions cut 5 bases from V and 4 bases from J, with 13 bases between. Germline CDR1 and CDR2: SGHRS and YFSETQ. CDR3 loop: CASSKLGAYNEQFF. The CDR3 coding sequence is TGCGCCAGCAGTAAGCTAGGAGCTTACAATGAGCAGTTCTTC. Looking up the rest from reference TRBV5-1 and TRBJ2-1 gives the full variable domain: KAGVTQTPRYLIKTRGQQVTLSCSPISGHRSVSWYQQTPGQGLQFLFEYFSETQRNKGNFPGRFSGRQFSNSRSEMNVSTLELGDSALYLCASSKLGAYNEQFFGPGTRLTVL.

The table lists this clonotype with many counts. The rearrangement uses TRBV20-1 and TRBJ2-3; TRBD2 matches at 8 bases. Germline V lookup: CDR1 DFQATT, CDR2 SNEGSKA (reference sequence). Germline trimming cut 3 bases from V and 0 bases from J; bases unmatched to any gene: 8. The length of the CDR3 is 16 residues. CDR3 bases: TGCAGTGCTAGCATACTAGCGGATTTAAGCACAGATACGCAGTATTTT. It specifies CSASILADLSTDTQYF.

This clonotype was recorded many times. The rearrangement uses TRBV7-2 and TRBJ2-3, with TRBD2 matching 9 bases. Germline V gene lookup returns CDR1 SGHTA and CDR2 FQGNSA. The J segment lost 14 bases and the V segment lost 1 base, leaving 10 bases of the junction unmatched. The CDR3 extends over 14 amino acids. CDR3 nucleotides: TGTGCCAGCAGCTTAGGTCCTAGCGGGAACGAACCGTATTTT. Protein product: CASSLGPSGNEPYF.

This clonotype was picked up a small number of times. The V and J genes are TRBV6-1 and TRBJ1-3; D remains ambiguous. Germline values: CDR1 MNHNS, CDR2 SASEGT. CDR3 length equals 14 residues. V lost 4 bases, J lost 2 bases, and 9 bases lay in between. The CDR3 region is CASSVNGAGNTIYF. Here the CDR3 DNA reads TGTGCCAGCAGTGTCAATGGGGCTGGAAACACCATATATTTT.

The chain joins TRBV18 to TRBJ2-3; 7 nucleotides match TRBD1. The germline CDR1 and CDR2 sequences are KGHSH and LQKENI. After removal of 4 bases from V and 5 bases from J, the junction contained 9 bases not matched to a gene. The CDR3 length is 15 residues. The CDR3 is CASSLGQLRIDTQYF. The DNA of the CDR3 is TGTGCCAGCTCACTGGGACAGCTAAGAATAGATACGCAGTATTTT.

The CDR3: CSARDVRPGVNQETQYF. The CDR3 DNA is TGCAGTGCTAGGGACGTGCGGCCGGGAGTGAACCAAGAGACCCAGTACTTC. The chain links TRBV20-1 to TRBJ2-5, with D perhaps TRBD2 (6 bases). This CDR3 has 17 residues. The germline CDR1 and CDR2 sequences are DFQATT and SNEGSKA (reference sequence). Deletions cut 3 bases from V and 0 bases from J, with 20 bases between.

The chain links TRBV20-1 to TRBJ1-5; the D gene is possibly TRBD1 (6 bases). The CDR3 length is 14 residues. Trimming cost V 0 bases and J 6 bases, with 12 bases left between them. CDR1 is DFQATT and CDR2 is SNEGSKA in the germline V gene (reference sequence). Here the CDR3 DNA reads TGCAGTGCTAGAGATCAACAGGGTGGTCAGCCCCAGCATTTT. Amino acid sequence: CSARDQQGGQPQHF.

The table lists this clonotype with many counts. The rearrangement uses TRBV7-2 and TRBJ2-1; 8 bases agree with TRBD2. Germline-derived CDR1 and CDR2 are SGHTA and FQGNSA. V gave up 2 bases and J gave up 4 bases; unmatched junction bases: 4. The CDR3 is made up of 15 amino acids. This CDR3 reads CASSLKRGPYNEQFF. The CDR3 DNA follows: TGTGCCAGCAGCTTAAAGCGGGGGCCTTACAATGAGCAGTTCTTC.

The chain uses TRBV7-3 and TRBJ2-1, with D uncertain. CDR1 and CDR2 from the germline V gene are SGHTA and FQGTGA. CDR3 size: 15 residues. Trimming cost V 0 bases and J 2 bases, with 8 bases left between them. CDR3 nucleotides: TGTGCCAGCAGCTTAACAGCGTTAACCTACAATGAGCAGTTCTTC. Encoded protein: CASSLTALTYNEQFF. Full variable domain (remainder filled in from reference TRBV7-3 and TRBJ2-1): GAGVSQTPSNKVTEKGKYVELRCDPISGHTALYWYRQSLGQGPEFLIYFQGTGAADDSGLPNDRFFAVRPEGSVSTLKIQRTERGDSAVYLCASSLTALTYNEQFFGPGTRLTVL.

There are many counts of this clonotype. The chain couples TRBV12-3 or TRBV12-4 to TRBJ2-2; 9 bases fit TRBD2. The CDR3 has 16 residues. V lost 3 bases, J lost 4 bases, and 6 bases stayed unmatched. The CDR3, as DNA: TGTGCCAGCAGTTTCCCCACTAGCGGGTCCACCGGGGAGCTGTTTTTT. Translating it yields CASSFPTSGSTGELFF.

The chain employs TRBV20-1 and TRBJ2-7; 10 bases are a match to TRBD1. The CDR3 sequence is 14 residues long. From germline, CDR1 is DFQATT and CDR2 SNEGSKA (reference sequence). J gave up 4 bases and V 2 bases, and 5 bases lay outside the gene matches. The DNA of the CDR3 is TGCAGTGCTAGACGGGACAGGGGCTTTTACGAGCAGTACTTC. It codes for CSARRDRGFYEQYF.

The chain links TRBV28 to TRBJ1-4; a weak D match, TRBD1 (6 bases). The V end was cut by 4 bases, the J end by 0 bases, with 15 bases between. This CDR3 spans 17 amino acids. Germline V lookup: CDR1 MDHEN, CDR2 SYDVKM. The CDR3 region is CASSYQGSRATNEKLFF. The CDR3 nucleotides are TGTGCCAGCAGTTACCAGGGGTCCAGGGCAACTAATGAAAAACTGTTTTTT.

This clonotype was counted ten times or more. The CDR3 nucleotides read TGTGCCAGCAGCTTGGAGGGTCTCTCCTACGAGCAGTACTTC. It is translated as CASSLEGLSYEQYF. This chain links TRBV5-4 with TRBJ2-7; no clear D. V was shortened by 0 bases and J by 0 bases, with 7 bases between the two germline ends. The germline gives CDR1 SGHNT, CDR2 YYREEE (reference sequence). The CDR3 has 14 amino acids.

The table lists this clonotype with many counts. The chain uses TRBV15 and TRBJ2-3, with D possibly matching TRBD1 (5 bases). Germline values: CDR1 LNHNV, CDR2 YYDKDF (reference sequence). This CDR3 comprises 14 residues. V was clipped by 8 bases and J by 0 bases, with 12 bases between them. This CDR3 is CATSYGASTDTQYF. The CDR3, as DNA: TGTGCCACCTCATATGGGGCTAGCACAGATACGCAGTATTTT.

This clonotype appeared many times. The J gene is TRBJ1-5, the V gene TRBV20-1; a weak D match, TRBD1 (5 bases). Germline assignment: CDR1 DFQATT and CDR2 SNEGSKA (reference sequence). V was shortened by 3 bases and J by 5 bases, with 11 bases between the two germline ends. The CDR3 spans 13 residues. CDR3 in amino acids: CSASQGWDQPQHF. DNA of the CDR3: TGCAGTGCTAGTCAGGGCTGGGATCAGCCCCAGCATTTT.

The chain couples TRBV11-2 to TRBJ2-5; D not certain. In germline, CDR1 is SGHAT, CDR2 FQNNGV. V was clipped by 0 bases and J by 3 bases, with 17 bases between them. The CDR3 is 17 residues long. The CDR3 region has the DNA TGTGCCAGCAGCTTAGACGCCGTTTGGGGTAGGGAAGAGACCCAGTACTTC. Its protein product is CASSLDAVWGREETQYF.

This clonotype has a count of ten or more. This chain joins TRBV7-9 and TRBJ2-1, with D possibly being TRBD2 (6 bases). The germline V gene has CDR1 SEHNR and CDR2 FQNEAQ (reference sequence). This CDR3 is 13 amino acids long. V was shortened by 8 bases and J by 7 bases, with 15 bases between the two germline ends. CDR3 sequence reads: CASATGAVNEQFF. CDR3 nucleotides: TGTGCCAGCGCAACGGGAGCGGTGAATGAGCAGTTCTTC.

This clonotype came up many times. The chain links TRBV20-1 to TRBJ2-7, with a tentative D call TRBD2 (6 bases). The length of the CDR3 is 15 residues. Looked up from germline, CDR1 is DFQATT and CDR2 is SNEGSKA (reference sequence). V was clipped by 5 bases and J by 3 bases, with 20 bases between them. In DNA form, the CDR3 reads TGCAGTGCTCCGGGAGACCGGGACTTGCACTACGAGCAGTACTTC. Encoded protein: CSAPGDRDLHYEQYF.

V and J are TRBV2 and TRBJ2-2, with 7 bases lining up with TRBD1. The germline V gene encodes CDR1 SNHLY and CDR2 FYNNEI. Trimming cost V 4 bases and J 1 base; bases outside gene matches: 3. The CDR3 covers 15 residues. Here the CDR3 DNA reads TGTGCCAGCAGTGTGAGGGGGCTGAACACCGGGGAGCTGTTTTTT. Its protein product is CASSVRGLNTGELFF.

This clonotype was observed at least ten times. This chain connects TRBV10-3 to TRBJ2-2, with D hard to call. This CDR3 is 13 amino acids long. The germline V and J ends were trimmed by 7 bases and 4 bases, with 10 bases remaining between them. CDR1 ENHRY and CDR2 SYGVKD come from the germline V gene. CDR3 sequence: CAIMGFGTGELFF. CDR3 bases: TGTGCCATCATGGGGTTCGGCACCGGGGAGCTGTTTTTT.

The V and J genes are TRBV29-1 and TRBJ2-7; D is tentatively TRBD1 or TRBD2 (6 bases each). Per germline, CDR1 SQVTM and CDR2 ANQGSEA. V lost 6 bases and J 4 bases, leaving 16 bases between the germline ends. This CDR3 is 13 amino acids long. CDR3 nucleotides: TGCAGCGTGGTAAGGGGGGATTCGTACGAGCAGTACTTC. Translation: CSVVRGDSYEQYF.

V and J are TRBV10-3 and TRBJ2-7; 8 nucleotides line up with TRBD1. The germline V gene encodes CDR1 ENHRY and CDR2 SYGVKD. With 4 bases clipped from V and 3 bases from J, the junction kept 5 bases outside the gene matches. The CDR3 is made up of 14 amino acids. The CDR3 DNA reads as TGTGCCATCAGTGGTCCAGGGACAGGCTACGAGCAGTACTTC. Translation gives CAISGPGTGYEQYF.

Here the CDR3 reads CATSRDRPSGGHNEQFF. CDR3 coding DNA: TGTGCCACCAGCAGAGACCGACCTAGCGGGGGGCACAATGAGCAGTTCTTC. V and J are TRBV15 and TRBJ2-1; 11 bases fit TRBD2. After removal of 0 bases from V and 5 bases from J, the junction contained 6 bases not matched to a gene. The germline V gene has CDR1 LNHNV and CDR2 YYDKDF (reference sequence). The CDR3 is 17 residues long.

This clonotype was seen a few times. DNA for the CDR3: TGCGCCAGCAGCTGGGGGACTAGCGGGGTCTACGAGCAGTACTTC. Encoded protein: CASSWGTSGVYEQYF. This chain joins TRBV5-1 and TRBJ2-7, with TRBD2 matching 13 bases. CDR3 length equals 15 residues. Germline V gene data show CDR1 as SGHRS and CDR2 as YFSETQ. With V trimmed by 3 bases and J by 3 bases, 3 bases remained unmatched.

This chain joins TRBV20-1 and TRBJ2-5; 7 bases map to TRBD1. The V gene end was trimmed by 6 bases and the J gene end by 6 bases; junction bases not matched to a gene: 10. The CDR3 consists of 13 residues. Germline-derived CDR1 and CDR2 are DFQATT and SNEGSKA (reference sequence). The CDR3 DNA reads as TGCAGTGCCGCAATGACAGGGCTCAAGACCCAGTACTTC. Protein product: CSAAMTGLKTQYF.

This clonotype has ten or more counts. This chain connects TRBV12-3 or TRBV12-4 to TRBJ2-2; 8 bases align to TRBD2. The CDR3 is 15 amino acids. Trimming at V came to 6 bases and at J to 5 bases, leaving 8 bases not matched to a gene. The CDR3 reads CASSRVAGRTGELFF. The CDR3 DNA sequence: TGTGCCAGCAGCCGGGTAGCGGGAAGGACCGGGGAGCTGTTTTTT.

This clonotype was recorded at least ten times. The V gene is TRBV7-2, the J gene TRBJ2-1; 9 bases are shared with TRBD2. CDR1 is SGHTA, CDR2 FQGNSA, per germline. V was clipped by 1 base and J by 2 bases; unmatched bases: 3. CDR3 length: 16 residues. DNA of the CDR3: TGTGCCAGCAGCTTAGTAGGCGGGGGGGCCTACAATGAGCAGTTCTTC. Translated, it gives CASSLVGGGAYNEQFF. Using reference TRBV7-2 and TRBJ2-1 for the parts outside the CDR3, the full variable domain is GAGVSQSPSNKVTEKGKDVELRCDPISGHTALYWYRQSLGQGLEFLIYFQGNSAPDKSGLPSDRFSAERTGGSVSTLTIQRTQQEDSAVYLCASSLVGGGAYNEQFFGPGTRLTVL.

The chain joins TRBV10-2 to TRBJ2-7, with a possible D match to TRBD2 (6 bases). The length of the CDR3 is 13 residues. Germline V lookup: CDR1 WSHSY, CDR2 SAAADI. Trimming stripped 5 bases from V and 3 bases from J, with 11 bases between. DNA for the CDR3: TGCGCCAGCAGTCATATTAGCGGCTACGAGCAGTACTTC. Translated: CASSHISGYEQYF.

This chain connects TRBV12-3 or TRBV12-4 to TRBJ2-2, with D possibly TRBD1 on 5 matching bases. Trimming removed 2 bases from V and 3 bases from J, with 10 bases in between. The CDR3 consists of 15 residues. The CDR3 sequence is CASSLQGGYTGELFF. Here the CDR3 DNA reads TGTGCCAGCAGTTTACAGGGCGGTTACACCGGGGAGCTGTTTTTT.